This TCR beta chain was sequenced in a study of blood T cell repertoires in COVID-19 (dated by TCRdb to 2020 to 2022). Study-level background: Samples covering the acute and convalescent phases of COVID-19 were provided by collaborators in the United States, Italy and Spain. The prospective study material was composed of cDNA or gDNA derived from T cells, B-cell-depleted T cells, or PBMCs. Subjects who had been exposed to COVID-19, were actively infected with it, or had recovered from it provided the deeply sampled blood TCRbeta repertoires that made up the dataset. A freely available public database, intended as a resource for researchers studying the immune response to SARS-CoV-2, is where the repertoires were released. Samples came from the ongoing ImmuneRACE study (first 160 participants) plus 1,254 subjects from 6 global collaborators. A de-identified subject ID, COVID-19 status, age in years and sex were almost always included in the sample metadata. HLA class I and class II types, where available, came from metadata supplied by the sample provider rather than from assay-based typing.

This clone has a single count. Its antigen is unknown. Base qualities are missing; no much larger clone stands one base away. A second Seattle source provided samples from volunteer blood donors who had recovered from COVID-19. The collaborating institutions used their own protocols to collect whole blood in K2EDTA tubes. For TCRbeta analysis, collaborators shipped samples as frozen whole blood, isolated PBMCs, or DNA extracted from either of those sample types. TCRbeta CDR3 regions were amplified from genomic DNA using the immunoSEQ Assay, a bias-controlled multiplex PCR. The study's own analysis went as follows. Within the assay, amplification of reference gene primers was used to estimate how many nucleated cells each sample contained. To quantify the absolute abundance of each unique TCRbeta CDR3 rearrangement, sequence reads were collapsed and filtered. Productive Simpson clonality was computed per sample as the square root of Simpson's diversity index over productive rearrangements. TCRdb stores this immuneACCESS table with in-frame sequences only. Part of the clones is absent; in the studies checked, under half of the shortfall reflects unresolved V genes, and no reason is known for the rest. The V and J calls and the clone size are those of that table, but D and trimming were determined from the DNA. The sample table lists 200,000 or so clones, under 90% of them with a count of one. 6.5% of the sample is in the top ten clones.

General study outcomes and caveats: The amount of clinical and demographic metadata varied by source and participant and was provided uncurated.

Cut back by 2 bases and 2 bases, the V and J ends lie 10 bases apart. The CDR3 runs 15 residues from the cysteine to the phenylalanine. The sequence is cut down to CDR3 DNA, 45 bases in frame from base 1. Taken from the germline V gene (reference sequence), the CDR1 and CDR2 loops are LNHDA and SQIVND. Material for sequencing was peripheral blood. The clonotype originates from a man aged 55 to 69 who had recovered from COVID-19. The sequence links TRBV19 to TRBJ2-1; the D segment could be TRBD1, given 6 matching bases. Here is the DNA: TGTGCCAGTAGTATAACAGGGATAACCTACAATGAGCAGTTCTTC. Its product reads: CASSITGITYNEQFF.